This T cell receptor beta chain was sequenced during a study of blood T cell repertoires in COVID-19. Trimming removed 4 bases from V and 3 bases from J, with 15 bases in between. Germline V gives CDR1 MDHEN, CDR2 SYDVKM. The CDR3 spans 15 residues. TCRdb keeps only in-frame clones here, not all; method: immunoSEQ multiplex PCR. This table has more than 85,000 clones, approximately 80% appearing once. The receptor was isolated from a man aged 70-80 years with acute or convalescent COVID-19. The rearrangement uses TRBV28 and TRBJ1-1; D is possibly TRBD1 (6 bases). Sequencing was carried out using peripheral blood. The CDR3 DNA reads TGTGCCAGCAGTTCCCCCCAGGGGCGGGACACTGAAGCTTTCTTT. Translation gives CASSSPQGRDTEAFF.